A selection of T cell receptor beta chains follows, all from one sample in a study of T-cell reconstitution after alpha-beta-depleted transplantation in children. MiXCR, applied by TCRdb to the PCR reads, yields one record per CDR3 protein. The sample holds about 510,000 distinct CDR3 sequences, approximately 10% seen once. Sample: PBMCs, mostly from graft donor cells, taken 180 days after TCRalphabeta/CD19-depleted stem cell transplant. The source of these receptors is a female patient aged 2-9 years who had a stem cell transplant for aplastic anemia, so the T cells may come from the graft donor. The conserved cysteine and the conserved F or W are not part of the CDR3 here.

v_call	j_call	cdr3_aa
TRBV12-3/TRBV12-4	TRBJ1-2	ASSLNRGANGYT
TRBV5-1	TRBJ2-2	ASSPGTGSGELF
TRBV7-9	TRBJ2-7	ASSLVWDRSYEQY
TRBV7-2	TRBJ2-2	ASSQGQGDWELF
TRBV6-1	TRBJ2-3	ASSESGSRDTQY
TRBV6-1	TRBJ2-3	ASQTRRGYRTDTQY
TRBV20-1	TRBJ2-5	SARDWSAGETQY
TRBV7-9	TRBJ2-7	ASSLVGGGEQY
TRBV9	TRBJ1-2	ASSVAEGSVYGYT
TRBV29-1	TRBJ2-3	SAWPGPLDTQY
TRBV15	TRBJ2-5	ATSALAGYQETQY
TRBV11-1	TRBJ2-6	ASSPHPGGANVLT
TRBV28	TRBJ1-5	ASRITGKREPQH
TRBV6-5	TRBJ2-7	ASSYGDEQY
TRBV20-1	TRBJ2-1	SARKYRSSYNEQF
TRBV20-1	TRBJ1-3	SARDRQGNTIY
TRBV9	TRBJ2-5	ASSVEIGGPETQY
TRBV28	TRBJ1-6	ASSFRGASNSPLH
TRBV20-1	TRBJ2-4	SARDLGSGNND
TRBV5-1	TRBJ2-3	ASSHPGLAASTDTQY
TRBV6-5	TRBJ2-7	ASSYSISGSSYEQY
TRBV3-1	TRBJ2-2	ASGGGVDTGELF
TRBV12-3/TRBV12-4	TRBJ2-1	ASTKGIGTYNEQF
TRBV29-1	TRBJ2-1	SVVERHQGNEQF
TRBV6-5	TRBJ2-1	ASSYSIFKSEGYYNEQF
TRBV12-3/TRBV12-4	TRBJ1-2	ASTRTGNHGYT
TRBV6-2/TRBV6-3	TRBJ1-1	ASSYARDRTEAF
TRBV18	TRBJ2-3	ASSRGLAGEGDTQY
TRBV11-2	TRBJ2-3	ASSLTSGSANTQY
TRBV7-9	TRBJ2-1	ASSPGTPEQF
TRBV14	TRBJ2-2	ASSQVAGVGGELF
TRBV11-3	TRBJ2-1	ASSLRGGQSYNEQF
TRBV12-3/TRBV12-4	TRBJ2-5	ASGGGEETQY
TRBV7-2	TRBJ2-1	ASNHGASGGDNEQF
TRBV7-2	TRBJ2-5	ASSFYPLETQY
TRBV20-1	TRBJ2-1	SAIGARMGGSSYNEQF
TRBV3-1	TRBJ2-1	ASSPPGTSRSSYNEQF
TRBV11-2	TRBJ2-5	ASSLDVTTGPQETQY
TRBV7-9	TRBJ2-7	ASSLGTPNSASYEQY
TRBV6-2/TRBV6-3	TRBJ1-5	ASSYSSSLNQPQH
TRBV29-1	TRBJ2-1	SGGLAGGLPLVEQF
TRBV12-3/TRBV12-4	TRBJ2-6	ASSSLSGANGLT
TRBV4-1	TRBJ2-1	ASSPYTSSYNEQF
TRBV28	TRBJ2-5	ASSLRAGATQY
TRBV12-3/TRBV12-4	TRBJ2-5	ASSLPGTQGTQY
TRBV6-5	TRBJ1-3	ASSYSKRDRNTIY
TRBV4-3	TRBJ2-7	ASSLGQGSSYEQY
TRBV27	TRBJ2-3	ASSSAGVSTDTQY
TRBV28	TRBJ1-5	ASRPGPFNQPQH
TRBV12-3/TRBV12-4	TRBJ1-6	ASSPRGPSPLH
TRBV29-1	TRBJ2-7	SVEAGGLYEQY